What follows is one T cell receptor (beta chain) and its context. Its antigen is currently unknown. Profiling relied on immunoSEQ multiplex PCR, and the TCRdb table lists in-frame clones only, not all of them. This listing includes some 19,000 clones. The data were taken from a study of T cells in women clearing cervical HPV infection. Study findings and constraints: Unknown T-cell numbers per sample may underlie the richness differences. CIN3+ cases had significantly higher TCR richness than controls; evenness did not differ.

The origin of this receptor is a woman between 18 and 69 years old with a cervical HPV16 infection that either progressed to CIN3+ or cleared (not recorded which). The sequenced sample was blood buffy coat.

The chain's CDR3 is CASRSPGNYGYTF. Partial CDR3 DNA: TGTGCCAGCAGGTCACCCGGGAACTATGGC. The V call is TRBV7-3, the J call TRBJ1-2; D is unresolved. The read terminates 3 residues ahead of where the CDR3 ends, so the germline J gene completes it. The CDR3 totals 13 residues. V lost 6 bases, J lost 2 bases, and 10 bases lay in between. In germline, CDR1 is SGHTA, CDR2 FQGTGA. The variable domain in full, with the rest retrieved from reference TRBV7-3 and TRBJ1-2, is GAGVSQTPSNKVTEKGKYVELRCDPISGHTALYWYRQSLGQGPEFLIYFQGTGAADDSGLPNDRFFAVRPEGSVSTLKIQRTERGDSAVYLCASRSPGNYGYTFGSGTRLTVV.